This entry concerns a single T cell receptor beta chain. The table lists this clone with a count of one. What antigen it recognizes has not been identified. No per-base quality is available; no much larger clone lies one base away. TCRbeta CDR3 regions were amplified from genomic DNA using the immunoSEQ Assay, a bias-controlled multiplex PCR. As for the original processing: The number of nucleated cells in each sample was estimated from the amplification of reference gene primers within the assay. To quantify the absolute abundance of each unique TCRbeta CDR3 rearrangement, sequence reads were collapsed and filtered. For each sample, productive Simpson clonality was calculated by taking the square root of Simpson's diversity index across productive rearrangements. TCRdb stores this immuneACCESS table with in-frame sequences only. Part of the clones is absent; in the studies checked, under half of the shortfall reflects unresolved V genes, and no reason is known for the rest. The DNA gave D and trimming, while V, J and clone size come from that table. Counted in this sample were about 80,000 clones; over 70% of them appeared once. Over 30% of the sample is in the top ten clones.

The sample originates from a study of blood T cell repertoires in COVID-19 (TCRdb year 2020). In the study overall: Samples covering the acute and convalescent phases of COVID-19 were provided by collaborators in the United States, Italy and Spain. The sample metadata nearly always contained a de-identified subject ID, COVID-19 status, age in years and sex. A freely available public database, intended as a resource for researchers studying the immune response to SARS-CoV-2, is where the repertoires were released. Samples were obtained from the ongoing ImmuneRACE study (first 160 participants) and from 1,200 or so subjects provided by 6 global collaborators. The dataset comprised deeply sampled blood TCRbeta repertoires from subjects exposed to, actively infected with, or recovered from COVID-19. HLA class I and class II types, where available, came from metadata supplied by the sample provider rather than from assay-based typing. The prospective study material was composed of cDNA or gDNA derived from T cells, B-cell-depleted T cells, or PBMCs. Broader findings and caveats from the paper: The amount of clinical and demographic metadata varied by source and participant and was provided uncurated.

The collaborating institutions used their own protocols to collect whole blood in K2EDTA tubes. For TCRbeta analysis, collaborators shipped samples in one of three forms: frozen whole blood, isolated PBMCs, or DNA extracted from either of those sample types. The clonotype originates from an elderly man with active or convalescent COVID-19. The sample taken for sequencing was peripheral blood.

The CDR3 in this case is CASSESGTGTDTQYF. The DNA reads as follows: TGTGCCAGCAGTGAATCAGGGACAGGGACAGATACGCAGTATTTT. Rearrangement joined TRBV6-1 to TRBJ2-3, with TRBD1 matching 9 junction bases. The germline V gene yields MNHNS for CDR1 and SASEGT for CDR2. Counted from cysteine to phenylalanine, this CDR3 has 15 amino acids. The DNA shown is the 45-base CDR3, in frame from base 1. Relative to germline, V is missing 2 bases and J is missing 3 bases, with 3 bases of the junction outside any gene match.